This T cell receptor beta chain appears in the sequencing data of a study of blood T cells in healthy people across ages. Next came a second PCR, run for about 7 to 12 cycles, which used a sample-barcoded 5' primer along with a J-beta primer mix. From the 5' RACE reads, TCRdb called clonotypes with MiXCR, one entry per CDR3 protein. The sample yields 600,000 or so distinct CDR3 sequences, under 30% seen once. The sample holds many counts of this clonotype. Trimming left V 2 bases short and J 3 bases short, with 5 bases between. CDR1 is ENHRY, CDR2 SYGVKD, per germline. The CDR3 covers 12 residues. The chain is built from TRBV10-3 and TRBJ2-7; the D is unclear. Sequenced: blood. This TCR was recovered from a woman older than 75 in good health. Here the CDR3 reads CAISEDVYEQYF. The CDR3 coding sequence is TGTGCCATCAGTGAGGACGTCTACGAGCAGTACTTC.